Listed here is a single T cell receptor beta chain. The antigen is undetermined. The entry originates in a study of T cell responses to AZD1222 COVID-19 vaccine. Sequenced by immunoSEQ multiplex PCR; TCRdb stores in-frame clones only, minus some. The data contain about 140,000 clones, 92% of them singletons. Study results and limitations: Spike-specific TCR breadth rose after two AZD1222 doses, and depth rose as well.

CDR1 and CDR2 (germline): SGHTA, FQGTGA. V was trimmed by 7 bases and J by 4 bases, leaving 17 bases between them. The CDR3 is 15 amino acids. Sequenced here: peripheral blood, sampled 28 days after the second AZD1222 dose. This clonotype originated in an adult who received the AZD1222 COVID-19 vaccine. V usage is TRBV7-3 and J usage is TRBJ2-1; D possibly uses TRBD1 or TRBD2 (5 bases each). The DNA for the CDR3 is TGTGCCAGCACATCTGGGGGTGGAGCGTACAATGAGCAGTTCTTC. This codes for CASTSGGGAYNEQFF.